One sample yielded the 19 T cell receptor beta chains listed below, sequenced in a study of blood T cell repertoires in COVID-19. Assay: immunoSEQ multiplex PCR; the TCRdb copy retains only in-frame clones and omits some. In the table there are 90,000 to 140,000 clones, 81% of which are singletons. Sequenced sample: peripheral blood. Every receptor here comes from a man older than 75 with acute or convalescent COVID-19.

The chain is built from TRBV4-1 and TRBJ1-4, with D perhaps matching TRBD1 (5 bases). V lost 2 bases to trimming and J lost 10 bases, with 17 bases between them. The CDR3 contains 15 residues. CDR1 is MGHRA and CDR2 is YSYEKL in the germline V gene. Written as DNA, the CDR3 is TGCGCCAGCAGCCAACCAGGCGGGGGGGAGGGAAAACTGTTTTTT. It is translated as CASSQPGGGEGKLFF.

V usage is TRBV5-1 and J usage is TRBJ2-2; D is possibly TRBD1 (5 bases). Trimming took 3 bases from V and 3 from J, leaving 6 bases between them. CDR1 and CDR2 (germline): SGHRS, YFSETQ. The CDR3 covers 13 residues. CDR3 DNA sequence: TGCGCCAGCAGCTCACAGGACACCGGGGAGCTGTTTTTT. This codes for CASSSQDTGELFF.

This sequence joins TRBV10-3 and TRBJ2-7; 10 bases line up with TRBD2. Germline trimming cut 4 bases from V and 3 bases from J; bases unmatched to any gene: 6. The CDR3 runs to 15 residues. Germline loops: CDR1 ENHRY, CDR2 SYGVKD. This chain's CDR3 is CAISGRSSGSYEQYF. In DNA form, the CDR3 reads TGTGCCATCAGTGGGCGTTCTAGCGGGAGCTACGAGCAGTACTTC.

This chain joins TRBV3-1 (or the pseudogene TRBV3-2) and TRBJ1-6; maybe TRBD1 (6 bases). Germline V gene lookup returns CDR1 LGHDT and CDR2 YNNKEL (reference sequence). The CDR3 sequence is 16 residues long. With 4 bases removed from V and 10 bases from J, the gap between germline ends came to 20 bases. For the CDR3, the DNA is TGTGCCAGCAGCCGGACAGCTACTTCAGTGCAGTCACCCCTCCACTTT. Translated: CASSRTATSVQSPLHF.

The J gene is TRBJ2-7, the V gene TRBV15; 8 bases are a match to TRBD1. With 3 bases clipped from V and 4 bases from J, the junction kept 5 bases outside the gene matches. From germline, CDR1 is LNHNV and CDR2 YYDKDF (reference sequence). CDR3 length: 14 amino acids. The CDR3 nucleotides are TGTGCCACCAGCAGGTATCAGGGGGCTTACGAGCAGTACTTC. Encoded protein: CATSRYQGAYEQYF.

V and J are TRBV7-2 and TRBJ1-1; no clear D gene. Looked up from germline, CDR1 is SGHTA and CDR2 is FQGNSA. V gave up 1 base and J gave up 1 base, with 10 bases separating them. CDR3 size: 15 residues. As DNA, the CDR3 is TGTGCCAGCAGCTTAGGATCGACGGGGAACACTGAAGCTTTCTTT. Protein: CASSLGSTGNTEAFF.

V gene TRBV3-1 (or the pseudogene TRBV3-2) combines with J gene TRBJ1-5; no reliable D call. The CDR3 contains 14 residues. Germline V gene sequence: CDR1 LGHDT, CDR2 YNNKEL (reference sequence). The V end was cut by 0 bases, the J end by 0 bases, with 3 bases between. CDR3 region: CASSQELSNQPQHF. The CDR3 DNA follows: TGTGCCAGCAGCCAAGAACTTAGCAATCAGCCCCAGCATTTT.

The DNA for the CDR3 is TGCGCCAGCAGCACCAGGGGGGACCCGAATGGCTACACCTTC. Residues: CASSTRGDPNGYTF. V usage is TRBV5-1 and J usage is TRBJ1-2; 7 bases fit TRBD1. J lost 6 bases, V lost 4 bases, and 9 bases had no gene match. This CDR3 has 14 amino acids. Germline-derived CDR1 and CDR2 are SGHRS and YFSETQ.

The J gene is TRBJ2-7, the V gene TRBV5-1; tentatively, D is TRBD2 (5 bases). V shed 4 bases and J shed 3 bases, with 17 bases lying between them. The CDR3 consists of 15 residues. CDR1 SGHRS and CDR2 YFSETQ come from the germline V gene. This CDR3 reads CASSRSWELNYEQYF. The CDR3 nucleotides are TGCGCCAGCAGCCGGAGTTGGGAGCTGAACTACGAGCAGTACTTC.

CDR3 in DNA: TGCGCCAGCAGCCGCAGACAGGGGGACGATGAAAAACTGTTTTTT. Residues: CASSRRQGDDEKLFF. V gene TRBV4-3 combines with J gene TRBJ1-4, with 9 bases that match TRBD1. This CDR3 comprises 15 residues. Germline V gene lookup returns CDR1 LGHNA and CDR2 YSLEER. With V trimmed by 4 bases and J by 6 bases, 6 bases remained unmatched.

J is TRBJ2-2 and V is TRBV7-6; TRBD1 agrees at 9 bases. V trimming: 0 bases; J trimming: 2 bases; junction bases outside the gene matches: 13. The CDR3 is made up of 20 amino acids. CDR1 is SGHVS, CDR2 FNYEAQ, per germline. The CDR3 region has the DNA TGTGCCAGCAGCTTAGCCGGACAGGGGACACTTGGCGGAAACACCGGGGAGCTGTTTTTT. Protein: CASSLAGQGTLGGNTGELFF.

The chain recombines TRBV18 with TRBJ2-3, with 7 bases matching TRBD2. CDR3 length equals 16 residues. Losses at the gene ends were 2 bases for V and 4 bases for J; bases not matched to a gene: 9. Germline-derived CDR1 and CDR2 are KGHSH and LQKENI. The CDR3 reads CASSPTGGMIADTQYF. CDR3 coding DNA: TGTGCCAGCTCACCAACCGGGGGGATGATTGCAGATACGCAGTATTTT.

This clone came up a few times. The chain recombines TRBV7-6 with TRBJ1-2; 8 nucleotides align to TRBD1. CDR3 length: 13 amino acids. Germline V lookup: CDR1 SGHVS, CDR2 FNYEAQ. Trimming removed 3 bases from V and 6 bases from J; junction bases left unmatched: 3. CDR3 sequence (DNA): TGTGCCAGCAGCTTCGGACAGGGCCATGGCTACACCTTC. It encodes CASSFGQGHGYTF.

The gene calls are TRBV11-1 and TRBJ2-2; D ambiguous. Germline V gene data show CDR1 as SGHAT and CDR2 as FQDESV (reference sequence). The V and J ends lost 5 bases and 4 bases respectively, with 5 bases between them. CDR3 length: 12 residues. This chain's CDR3 is CASSPRTGELFF. The CDR3, as DNA: TGTGCCAGCAGCCCCCGCACCGGGGAGCTGTTTTTT.

The V gene is TRBV18, the J gene TRBJ1-3; D may be TRBD1 (6 bases). Germline V gene data show CDR1 as KGHSH and CDR2 as LQKENI. This CDR3 is built from 15 residues. V was pared by 3 bases and J by 0 bases, with 9 bases between. DNA of the CDR3: TGTGCCAGCTCACCGACAGGCTTCTCTGGAAACACCATATATTTT. Translation: CASSPTGFSGNTIYF.

The gene calls are TRBV27 and TRBJ1-5; D is unclear. The CDR3 length is 16 residues. Deletions cut 5 bases from V and 2 bases from J, with 16 bases between. Germline CDR1 MNHEY, CDR2 SMNVEV (reference sequence). The CDR3 DNA is TGTGCCAGCAGTCCTTCTATCTGGAGTGGCAATCAGCCCCAGCATTTT. Amino acid sequence: CASSPSIWSGNQPQHF.

The chain has TRBV5-1 and TRBJ2-1; TRBD2 might be the D (6 bases). V lost 4 bases and J lost 6, with 11 bases in between. The CDR3 has 13 residues. Looked up from germline, CDR1 is SGHRS and CDR2 is YFSETQ. CDR3 sequence (DNA): TGCGCCAGCAGCCCCCGGGACTTCAATGAGCAGTTCTTC. This encodes CASSPRDFNEQFF.

This clone showed up just once. The V gene is TRBV6-5, the J gene TRBJ1-4; perhaps TRBD1 as D (6 bases). Germline V gives CDR1 MNHEY, CDR2 SVGAGI. V dropped 4 bases and J dropped 8 bases, with 17 bases sitting between them. The CDR3 totals 15 residues. Written as DNA, the CDR3 is TGTGCCAGCAGTTCAGGGGTTCGGGGTATCGAAAAACTGTTTTTT. Translated, it gives CASSSGVRGIEKLFF.

This clone was seen only a few times. The chain combines TRBV5-1 with TRBJ2-5, with D possibly matching TRBD1 (5 bases). The CDR3 covers 14 residues. Trimming removed 4 bases at V and 4 bases at J, with 14 bases between. Germline values: CDR1 SGHRS, CDR2 YFSETQ. DNA for the CDR3: TGCGCCAGCAGCCTACAGACAGCTCCAGAGACCCAGTACTTC. Its protein is CASSLQTAPETQYF.